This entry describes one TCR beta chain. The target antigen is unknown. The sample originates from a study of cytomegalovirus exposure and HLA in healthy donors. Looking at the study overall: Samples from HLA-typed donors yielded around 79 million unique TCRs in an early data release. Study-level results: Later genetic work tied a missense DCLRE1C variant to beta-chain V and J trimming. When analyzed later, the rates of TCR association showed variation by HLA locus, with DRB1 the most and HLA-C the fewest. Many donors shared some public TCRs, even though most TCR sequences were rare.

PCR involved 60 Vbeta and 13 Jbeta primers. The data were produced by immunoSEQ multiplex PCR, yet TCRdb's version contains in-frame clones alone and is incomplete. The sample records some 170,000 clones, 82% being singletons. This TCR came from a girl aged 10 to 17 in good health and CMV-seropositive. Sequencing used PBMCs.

This CDR3 is CASSPEVIAGIYEQYF. CDR3 coding DNA: TGCGCCAGCAGCCCCGAAGTCATAGCGGGAATTTACGAGCAGTACTTC. The chain joins TRBV4-1 to TRBJ2-7, with 8 positions matching TRBD2. This CDR3 is built from 16 residues. The V and J ends lost 4 bases and 4 bases, in that order; junction bases with no gene match: 12. CDR1 is MGHRA, CDR2 YSYEKL, per germline.